One sample yielded the 23 T cell receptor beta chains listed below, sequenced in a study of radiotherapy plus CTLA-4 blockade in lung cancer. Sequencing used immunoSEQ multiplex PCR; TCRdb keeps in-frame clones, though not all of them. The table lists about 24,000 clones, roughly 70% of them singletons, with about 3% in the top ten. The material sequenced was peripheral blood, taken from a patient treated with radiotherapy plus ipilimumab. Every receptor here comes from a human donor with non-small cell lung cancer whose response to radiotherapy plus ipilimumab could not be evaluated.

The chain employs TRBV15 and TRBJ2-1, with 7 bases fitting TRBD2. The ends lost 1 base at V and 0 bases at J; junction bases unmatched: 3. The CDR3 spans 16 residues. Germline CDR1 is LNHNV and CDR2 is YYDKDF (reference sequence). CDR3 loop: CATSRAGGSSYNEQFF. DNA for the CDR3: TGTGCCACCAGCAGAGCAGGCGGGAGCTCCTACAATGAGCAGTTCTTC.

This chain joins TRBV6-4 and TRBJ2-5, with 10 bases that match TRBD2. J gave up 3 bases and V 0 bases, and 10 bases lay outside the gene matches. From germline, CDR1 is MRHNA and CDR2 SNTAGT. The CDR3 consists of 18 residues. CDR3: CASSDSTLAGASEETQYF. The CDR3 region has the DNA TGTGCCAGCAGTGACTCGACTCTAGCGGGAGCCTCGGAAGAGACCCAGTACTTC.

The gene calls are TRBV19 and TRBJ2-7; 10 bases map to TRBD1. Germline V lookup: CDR1 LNHDA, CDR2 SQIVND (reference sequence). The V and J ends lost 3 bases and 3 bases, in that order; junction bases with no gene match: 5. The CDR3 sequence is 15 residues long. In DNA, the CDR3 is TGTGCCAGTAGTATCTCCGGGACAGGGGTCTACGAGCAGTACTTC. Translated: CASSISGTGVYEQYF.

The chain uses TRBV28 and TRBJ1-2; 9 bases map to TRBD1. The V gene's germline CDR1 is MDHEN and CDR2 SYDVKM. The CDR3 loop spans 14 amino acids. V shed 6 bases and J 8 bases; nucleotides not matched to a gene: 10. The chain's CDR3 is CASRFTGGAGGYTF. For the CDR3, the DNA is TGTGCCAGCAGATTCACAGGGGGCGCAGGCGGCTACACCTTC.

This clone was found a few times. The CDR3 loop reads CASSPSSSWFGDQETQYF. In DNA form, the CDR3 reads TGTGCCAGCTCACCAAGTAGTTCATGGTTCGGGGACCAAGAGACCCAGTACTTC. The chain recombines TRBV18 with TRBJ2-5, with D perhaps matching TRBD2 (5 bases). The CDR3 runs 18 residues. Germline-derived CDR1 and CDR2 are KGHSH and LQKENI. Trimming removed 2 bases from V and 0 bases from J, with 19 bases in between.

This chain connects TRBV9 to TRBJ2-5; D might be TRBD2 (5 bases). Germline V gene lookup returns CDR1 SGDLS and CDR2 YYNGEE. CDR3 length: 14 amino acids. The V end lost 4 bases, the J end lost 1 base, and 11 bases lay between the germline ends. CDR3 nucleotides: TGTGCCAGCAGCCTCGGACTGGGCCAAGAGACCCAGTACTTC. This codes for CASSLGLGQETQYF.

This clone was recorded once. The chain links TRBV2 to TRBJ1-6; D may be TRBD1 (6 bases). The CDR3 has 15 amino acids. Germline V gives CDR1 SNHLY, CDR2 FYNNEI. Trimming took 6 bases from V and 7 from J, leaving 16 bases between them. DNA for the CDR3: TGTGCCAGCAGAGAGAACAGGGTTAGGAATTCACCCCTCCACTTT. It is translated as CASRENRVRNSPLHF.

This chain's CDR3 is CASSRYEGQADLNQPQHF. The CDR3, as DNA: TGTGCCAGCAGCCGATATGAGGGACAGGCTGACCTCAATCAGCCCCAGCATTTT. The chain is built from TRBV14 and TRBJ1-5, with 8 bases identical to TRBD1. The V and J ends lost 4 bases and 3 bases, in that order; junction bases with no gene match: 14. There are 18 residues in the CDR3. Per the germline V gene, CDR1 is SGHDN and CDR2 is FVKESK.

The chain employs TRBV2 and TRBJ2-3; D remains ambiguous. Germline V gene sequence: CDR1 SNHLY, CDR2 FYNNEI. This CDR3 comprises 11 residues. The germline V and J ends were trimmed by 8 bases and 2 bases, with 5 bases remaining between them. The CDR3 DNA reads as TGTGCCAGCTTATACACAGATACGCAGTATTTT. This sequence encodes CASLYTDTQYF. Full variable domain (missing parts from reference TRBV2 and TRBJ2-3): EPEVTQTPSHQVTQMGQEVILRCVPISNHLYFYWYRQILGQKVEFLVSFYNNEISEKSEIFDDQFSVERPDGSNFTLKIRSTKLEDSAMYFCASLYTDTQYFGPGTRLTVL.

CDR3 amino acids: CASSRGLAGGRETQYF. CDR3 bases: TGTGCCAGCAGCCGGGGACTAGCGGGAGGTCGAGAGACCCAGTACTTC. The chain has TRBV7-2 and TRBJ2-5; 15 nucleotides match TRBD2. The germline CDR1 and CDR2 sequences are SGHTA and FQGNSA. V was pared by 5 bases and J by 4 bases, with 5 bases of the junction left unmatched. The CDR3 runs 16 residues. Drawing the rest from reference TRBV7-2 and TRBJ2-5, the complete variable domain is GAGVSQSPSNKVTEKGKDVELRCDPISGHTALYWYRQSLGQGLEFLIYFQGNSAPDKSGLPSDRFSAERTGGSVSTLTIQRTQQEDSAVYLCASSRGLAGGRETQYFGPGTRLLVL.

The rearrangement links TRBV27 to TRBJ2-7, with 9 bases that match TRBD2. This CDR3 is 15 amino acids long. Trimming took 4 bases from V and 4 from J; bases not matched to a gene: 8. Germline V gene lookup returns CDR1 MNHEY and CDR2 SMNVEV (reference sequence). In nucleotides, the CDR3 is TGTGCCAGCAGTTCCCGGGTTAGCGGGAGATACGAGCAGTACTTC. It is translated as CASSSRVSGRYEQYF.

In its sample, this clone was seen a few times. The V gene is TRBV27, the J gene TRBJ2-5; 10 bases align to TRBD2. Trimming at V came to 2 bases and at J to 2 bases, leaving 23 bases not matched to a gene. This CDR3 contains 22 residues. The germline V gene has CDR1 MNHEY and CDR2 SMNVEV (reference sequence). The CDR3 region is CASSLNPRPLAGFSGHQETQYF. DNA of the CDR3: TGTGCCAGCAGTTTAAACCCTCGTCCACTAGCGGGATTCTCCGGCCATCAAGAGACCCAGTACTTC.

The gene calls are TRBV6-1 and TRBJ1-5; 12 positions agree with TRBD1. J gave up 5 bases and V 4 bases, and 3 bases lay outside the gene matches. This CDR3 is built from 15 residues. The germline CDR1 and CDR2 sequences are MNHNS and SASEGT. The CDR3 loop is CASSGDRGLYQPQHF. The CDR3 DNA reads as TGTGCCAGCAGTGGGGACAGGGGGCTCTATCAGCCCCAGCATTTT.

The rearrangement links TRBV9 to TRBJ2-7; the D gene is possibly TRBD1 (5 bases). V was pared by 0 bases and J by 2 bases, with 9 bases between. CDR1 is SGDLS and CDR2 is YYNGEE in the germline V gene. The CDR3 extends over 14 amino acids. The CDR3 bases are TGTGCCAGCAGCGTAGGGGGCAGGGCCTACGAGCAGTACTTC. Its translation: CASSVGGRAYEQYF.

This chain links TRBV29-1 with TRBJ2-1; 8 nucleotides agree with TRBD1. Trimming at V came to 0 bases and at J to 8 bases, leaving 9 bases not matched to a gene. The CDR3 spans 15 residues. CDR1 SQVTM and CDR2 ANQGSEA come from the germline V gene. The CDR3 loop is CSVEDSATGVDEQFF. In DNA, the CDR3 is TGCAGCGTTGAAGATTCGGCGACAGGGGTGGATGAGCAGTTCTTC.

As for this clone: At one end the junction does not follow the germline gene, possibly because of a read error. V usage is TRBV7-6 and J usage is TRBJ2-2; 10 bases agree with TRBD2. The CDR3 loop spans 15 amino acids. Germline CDR1 is SGHVS and CDR2 is FNYEAQ. The CDR3 loop is CASSLAGVNTGELFF. CDR3 DNA: TGTGCCAGCAGCCTAGCGGGAGTCAACACCGGGGAGCTGTTTTTT. Complete variable domain (other parts from reference TRBV7-6 and TRBJ2-2): GAGVSQSPRYKVTKRGQDVALRCDPISGHVSLYWYRQALGQGPEFLTYFNYEAQQDKSGLPNDRFSAERPEGSISTLTIQRTEQRDSAMYRCASSLAGVNTGELFFGEGSRLTVL.

The DNA of the CDR3 is TGTGCCAGCAGCGGGACTAGCGGGACCCAAGAGACCCAGTACTTC. Its protein is CASSGTSGTQETQYF. The chain employs TRBV5-4 and TRBJ2-5, with 13 bases that match TRBD2. CDR1 and CDR2 from the germline V gene are SGHNT and YYREEE (reference sequence). V shed 4 bases and J 1 base; nucleotides not matched to a gene: 1. The CDR3 is made up of 15 amino acids. The whole variable domain, filled in from reference TRBV5-4 and TRBJ2-5, reads ETGVTQSPTHLIKTRGQQVTLRCSSQSGHNTVSWYQQALGQGPQFIFQYYREEENGRGNFPPRFSGLQFPNYSSELNVNALELDDSALYLCASSGTSGTQETQYFGPGTRLLVL.

The chain carries TRBV30 and TRBJ2-3; 7 bases are a match to TRBD2. The V gene's germline CDR1 is GTSNPN and CDR2 SVGIG (reference sequence). The V segment lost 5 bases and the J segment 6 bases; nucleotides outside the gene matches: 17. The CDR3 has 16 amino acids. CDR3 sequence: CAWQGRAGSGRDTQYF. For the CDR3, the DNA is TGTGCCTGGCAAGGGCGAGCGGGGTCTGGGAGGGATACGCAGTATTTT.

The chain combines TRBV6-5 with TRBJ2-7, with a weak D call TRBD2 (6 bases). Germline V gene data show CDR1 as MNHEY and CDR2 as SVGAGI. Trimming shortened V by 2 bases and J by 6 bases, and 11 bases separated the two germline ends. This CDR3 has 13 amino acids. DNA for the CDR3: TGTGCCAGCAGTTACCCGGGAGCGGCCGAGCAGTACTTC. Encoded protein: CASSYPGAAEQYF.

The sample holds one count of this clone. V usage is TRBV2 and J usage is TRBJ2-3, with 10 bases identical to TRBD2. CDR1 is SNHLY, CDR2 FYNNEI, per germline. The CDR3 covers 14 residues. The V gene end was trimmed by 8 bases and the J gene end by 5 bases; junction bases not matched to a gene: 7. Here the CDR3 DNA reads TGTGCCAGCCGGGGGCTAGCGGGAGTAGATACGCAGTATTTT. As protein: CASRGLAGVDTQYF.

The chain employs TRBV5-1 and TRBJ2-7; the match to TRBD2 covers 8 bases. The germline V gene encodes CDR1 SGHRS and CDR2 YFSETQ. This CDR3 contains 14 residues. V lost 3 bases, J lost 6 bases, and 8 bases stayed unmatched. The CDR3 protein is CASSSSGTRTEQYF. DNA for the CDR3: TGCGCCAGCAGCTCGTCCGGGACTAGAACCGAGCAGTACTTC.

Concerning this clone: The sample has other DNA sequences that encode this CDR3 too. J is TRBJ2-3 and V is TRBV9, with D tentatively TRBD2 (6 bases). The V gene's germline CDR1 is SGDLS and CDR2 YYNGEE. The CDR3 contains 16 residues. The ends were cut back, 0 bases at V and 2 bases at J, with 13 bases in the middle. DNA for the CDR3: TGTGCCAGCAGCGTAGCGGGGACTTCAGCCACAGATACGCAGTATTTT. This sequence encodes CASSVAGTSATDTQYF.

In this sample, this clone turned up once. The chain employs TRBV30 and TRBJ1-4; perhaps TRBD1 as D (6 bases). Deletions cut 8 bases from V and 4 bases from J, with 20 bases between. CDR1 GTSNPN and CDR2 SVGIG come from the germline V gene (reference sequence). The CDR3 length is 15 residues. CDR3 DNA sequence: TGTGCCGGACAACCCGTGGGGGCCCGTAATGAAAAACTGTTTTTT. Translating gives CAGQPVGARNEKLFF.